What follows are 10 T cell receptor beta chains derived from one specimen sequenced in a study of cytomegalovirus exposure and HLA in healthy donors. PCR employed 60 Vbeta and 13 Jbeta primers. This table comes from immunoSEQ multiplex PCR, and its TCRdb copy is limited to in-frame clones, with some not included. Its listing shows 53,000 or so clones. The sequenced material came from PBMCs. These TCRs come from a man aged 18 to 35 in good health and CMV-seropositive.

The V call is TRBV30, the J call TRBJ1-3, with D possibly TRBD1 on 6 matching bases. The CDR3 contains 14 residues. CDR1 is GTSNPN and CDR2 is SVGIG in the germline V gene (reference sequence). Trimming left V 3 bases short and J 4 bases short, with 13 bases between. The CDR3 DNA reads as TGTGCCTGGAGCGCGGGGGGGCCCGGAAACACCATATATTTT. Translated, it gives CAWSAGGPGNTIYF. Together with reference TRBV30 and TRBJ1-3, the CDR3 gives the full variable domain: SQTIHQWPATLVQPVGSPLSLECTVEGTSNPNLYWYRQAAGRGLQLLFYSVGIGQISSEVPQNLSASRPQDRQFILSSKKLLLSDSGFYLCAWSAGGPGNTIYFGEGSWLTVV.

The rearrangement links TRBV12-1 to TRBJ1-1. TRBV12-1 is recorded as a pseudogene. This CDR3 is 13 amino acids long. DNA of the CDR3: TGTGCCAGCAGCTTTAATGACGGGGCTGAAGCTTTCTTT. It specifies CASSFNDGAEAFF.

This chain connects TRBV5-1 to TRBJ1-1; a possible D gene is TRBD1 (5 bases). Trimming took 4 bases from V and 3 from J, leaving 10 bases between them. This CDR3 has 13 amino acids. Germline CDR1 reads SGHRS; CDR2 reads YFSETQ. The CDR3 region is CASSQTGYTEAFF. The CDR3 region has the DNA TGCGCCAGCAGCCAAACAGGTTACACTGAAGCTTTCTTT.

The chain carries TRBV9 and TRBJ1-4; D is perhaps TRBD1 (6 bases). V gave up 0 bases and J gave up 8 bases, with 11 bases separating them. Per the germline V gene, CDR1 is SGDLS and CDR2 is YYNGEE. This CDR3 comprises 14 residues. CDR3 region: CASSVAQGGEKLFF. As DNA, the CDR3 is TGTGCCAGCAGCGTAGCACAGGGTGGGGAAAAACTGTTTTTT.

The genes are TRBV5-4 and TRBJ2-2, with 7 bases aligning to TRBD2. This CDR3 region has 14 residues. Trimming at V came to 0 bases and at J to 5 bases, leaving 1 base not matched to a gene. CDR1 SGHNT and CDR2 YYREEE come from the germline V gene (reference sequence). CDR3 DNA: TGTGCCAGCAGCTTGGCCGGGAGGACCGGGGAGCTGTTTTTT. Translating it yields CASSLAGRTGELFF.

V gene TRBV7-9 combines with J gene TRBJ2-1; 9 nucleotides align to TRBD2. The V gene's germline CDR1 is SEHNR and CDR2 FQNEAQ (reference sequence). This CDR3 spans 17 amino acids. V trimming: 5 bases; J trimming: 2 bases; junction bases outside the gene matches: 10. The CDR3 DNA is TGTGCCAGCAGCCAGTCTTTCACTAGCGGGCCCTACAATGAGCAGTTCTTC. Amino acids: CASSQSFTSGPYNEQFF.

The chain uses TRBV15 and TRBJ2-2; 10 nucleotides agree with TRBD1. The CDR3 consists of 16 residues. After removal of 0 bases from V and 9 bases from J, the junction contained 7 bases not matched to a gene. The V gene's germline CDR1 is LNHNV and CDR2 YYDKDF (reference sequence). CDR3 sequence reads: CATSRDGTGVGWELFF. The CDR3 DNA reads TGTGCCACCAGCAGAGATGGGACAGGGGTTGGCTGGGAGCTGTTTTTT.

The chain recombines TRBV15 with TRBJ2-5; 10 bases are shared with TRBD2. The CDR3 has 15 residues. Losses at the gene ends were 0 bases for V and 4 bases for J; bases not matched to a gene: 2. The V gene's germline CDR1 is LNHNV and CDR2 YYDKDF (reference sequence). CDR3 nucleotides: TGTGCCACCAGCAGAGACGTAGCGGGGGGAGAGACCCAGTACTTC. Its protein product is CATSRDVAGGETQYF.

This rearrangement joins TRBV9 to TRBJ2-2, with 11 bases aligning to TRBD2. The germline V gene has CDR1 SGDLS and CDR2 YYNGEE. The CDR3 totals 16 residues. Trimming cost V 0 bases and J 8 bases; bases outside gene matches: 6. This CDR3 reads CASSVDPSGRQGELFF. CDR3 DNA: TGTGCCAGCAGCGTAGACCCTAGCGGGAGGCAGGGGGAGCTGTTTTTT.

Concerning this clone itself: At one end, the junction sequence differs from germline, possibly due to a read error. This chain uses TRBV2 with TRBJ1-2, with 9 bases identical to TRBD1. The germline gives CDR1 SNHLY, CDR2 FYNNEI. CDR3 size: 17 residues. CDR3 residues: CASSELVDRGFLEGYTF. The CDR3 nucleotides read TGTGCCAGCAGTGAACTAGTTGACAGGGGGTTTTTGGAAGGCTATACCTTC. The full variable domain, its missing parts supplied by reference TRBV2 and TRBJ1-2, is EPEVTQTPSHQVTQMGQEVILRCVPISNHLYFYWYRQILGQKVEFLVSFYNNEISEKSEIFDDQFSVERPDGSNFTLKIRSTKLEDSAMYFCASSELVDRGFLEGYTFGSGTRLTVV.